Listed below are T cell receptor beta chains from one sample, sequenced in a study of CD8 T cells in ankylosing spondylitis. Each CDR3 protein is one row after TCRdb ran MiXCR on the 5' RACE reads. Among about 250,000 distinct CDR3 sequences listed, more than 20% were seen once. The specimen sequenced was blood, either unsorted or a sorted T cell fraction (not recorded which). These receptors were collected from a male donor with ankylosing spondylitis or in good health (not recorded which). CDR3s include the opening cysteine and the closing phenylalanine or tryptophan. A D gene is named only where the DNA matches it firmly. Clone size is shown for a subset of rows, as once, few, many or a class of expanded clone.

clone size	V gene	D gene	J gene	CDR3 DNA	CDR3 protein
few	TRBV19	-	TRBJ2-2	TGTGCCAGTAGTATCCAGGAGCACGGGGAGCTGTTTTTT	CASSIQEHGELFF
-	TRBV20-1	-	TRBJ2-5	TGCAGTGCTAGACCCACCGAGGGGGGCACTAGGGAGACCCAGTACTTC	CSARPTEGGTRETQYF
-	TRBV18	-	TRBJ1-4	TGTGCCAGCTCACCACCGAGGAAAGGGAGTGAAAAACTGTTTTTT	CASSPPRKGSEKLFF
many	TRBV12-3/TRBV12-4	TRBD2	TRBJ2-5	TGTGCCAGCAACAATGCGGGACTAGCGGAGACCCAGTACTTC	CASNNAGLAETQYF
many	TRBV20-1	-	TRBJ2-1	TGCAGTGCCTGTGACGGACAACGGGAAGAGAATGAGCAGTTCTTC	CSACDGQREENEQFF
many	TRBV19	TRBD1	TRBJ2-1	TGTGCCAGTGGTAGGACAGGGAGGTATGAGCAGTTCTTC	CASGRTGRYEQFF
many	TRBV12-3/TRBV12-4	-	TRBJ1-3	TGTGCCAGCAGTGGACCCAGAAACACCATATATTTT	CASSGPRNTIYF
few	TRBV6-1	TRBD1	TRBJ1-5	TGTGCCAGCAGCCGGGGACAGGGGGTTAATCAGCCCCAGCATTTT	CASSRGQGVNQPQHF
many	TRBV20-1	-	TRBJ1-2	TGCAGTGCTAGAGCGGTCGTCTCGGCGGACTATGGCTACACCTTC	CSARAVVSADYGYTF
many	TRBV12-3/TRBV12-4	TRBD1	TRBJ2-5	TGTGCCAGCAGTTTAAACAGGGGGCGAGAGACCCAGTACTTC	CASSLNRGRETQYF
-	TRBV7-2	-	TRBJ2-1	TGTGCCAGCAGCTTAGTGGGGTCAGGGAACAATGAGCAGTTCTTC	CASSLVGSGNNEQFF
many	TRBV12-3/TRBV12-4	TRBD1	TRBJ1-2	TGTGCCAGCAGTTTTGGGCAGGGGGGAGGCTACACCTTC	CASSFGQGGGYTF
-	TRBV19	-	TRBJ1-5	TGTGCCAGTAGTCCGGACAGAGGGATAAGCAATCAGCCCCAGCATTTT	CASSPDRGISNQPQHF
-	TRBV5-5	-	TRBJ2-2	TGTGCCAGCAGCTTCTCCCCCGGTCAGGCAGCGAACACCGGGGAGCTGTTTTTT	CASSFSPGQAANTGELFF
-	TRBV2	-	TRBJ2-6	TGTGCCAGCAGTCCCCTAGGGACGGGATCTTCTGGGGCCAACGTCCTGACTTTC	CASSPLGTGSSGANVLTF
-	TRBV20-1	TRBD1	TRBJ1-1	TGCAGTGCTAGAGATGAACGGACAGGTGGCATGAACACTGAAGCTTTCTTT	CSARDERTGGMNTEAFF
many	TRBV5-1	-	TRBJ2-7	TGCGCCAGCAGGCTTGGAACTAACTCCTACGAGCAGTACTTC	CASRLGTNSYEQYF
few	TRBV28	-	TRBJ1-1	TGTGCCAGCATGGAGATTGACACTGAAGCTTTCTTT	CASMEIDTEAFF
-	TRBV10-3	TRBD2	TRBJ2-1	TGTGCCATCAAAGCGGGGGGGAATGAGCAGTTCTTC	CAIKAGGNEQFF
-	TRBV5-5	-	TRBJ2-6	TGTGCCAGCAGCTTAACTACTGGGGCCAACGTCCTGACTTTC	CASSLTTGANVLTF
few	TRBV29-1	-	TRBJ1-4	TGCAGCCTGAATGGGCCAACTAATGAAAAACTGTTTTTT	CSLNGPTNEKLFF
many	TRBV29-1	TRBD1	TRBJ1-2	TGCAGCGTTGTGGCAGGGGGAGACTATGGCTACACCTTC	CSVVAGGDYGYTF
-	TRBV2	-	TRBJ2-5	TGTGCCAGCAGTGAACTGGGGCCTCGAGGAGAGACCCAGTACTTC	CASSELGPRGETQYF
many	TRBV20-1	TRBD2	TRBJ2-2	TGCAGTGCTCGACGGGACTACAATACCGGGGAGCTGTTTTTT	CSARRDYNTGELFF
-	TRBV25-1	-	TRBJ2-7	TGTGCCAGCAGTGTGGGAGGATACGAGCAGTACTTC	CASSVGGYEQYF
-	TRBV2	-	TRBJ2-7	TGTGCCAGCACCCGGGGTGGTGAGCAGTACTTC	CASTRGGEQYF
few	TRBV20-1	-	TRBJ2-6	TGCAGTGCTAGGGAGAGGCCGATCTCTGGGGCCAACGTCCTGACTTTC	CSARERPISGANVLTF
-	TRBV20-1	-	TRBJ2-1	TGCAGTGCTAGGGGACTCCAACCCGAGCAATACAATGAGCAGTTCTTC	CSARGLQPEQYNEQFF
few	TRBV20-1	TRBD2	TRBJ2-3	TGCAGTGCTAGATCGGTAGCGGGGGGATACACAGATACGCAGTATTTT	CSARSVAGGYTDTQYF
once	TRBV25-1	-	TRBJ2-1	TGTGCCAGCACAACAGGGAAGGTAATCTGGGAGCAGTTCTTC	CASTTGKVIWEQFF
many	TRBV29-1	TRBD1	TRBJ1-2	TGCAGCGCCGGGACAGGGGGGGAAGTCCATGGCTACACCTTC	CSAGTGGEVHGYTF
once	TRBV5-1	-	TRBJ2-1	TGCGCCAGCAGCTCCGGGACTCGCCCGCCTGAGCAGTTCTTC	CASSSGTRPPEQFF
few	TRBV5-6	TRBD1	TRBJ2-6	TGTGCCAGCAGCCCGACAGGGGTTGGGGCCAACGTCCTGACTTTC	CASSPTGVGANVLTF
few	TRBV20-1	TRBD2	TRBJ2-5	TGCAGTGCTCAGCCCGGCGGGGGTTCGGAGACCCAGTACTTC	CSAQPGGGSETQYF
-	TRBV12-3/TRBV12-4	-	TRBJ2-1	TGTGCCAGCAGTTTGAGGAGCGGTAGCAATGAGCAGTTCTTC	CASSLRSGSNEQFF
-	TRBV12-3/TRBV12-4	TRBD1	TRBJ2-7	TGTGCCAGCACTAAAGGGGGCCCGGAGTTC	CASTKGGPEF
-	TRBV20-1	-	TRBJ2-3	TGCAGTGCAAGGGTCCGGGGGCTCCCAGATACGCAGTATTTT	CSARVRGLPDTQYF
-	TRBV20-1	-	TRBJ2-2	TGCAGTGCTAGTGTTAGAGGGGACACGGAGCTGTTTTTT	CSASVRGDTELFF
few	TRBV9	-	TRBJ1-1	TGTGCCAGCAGCGAAAAGTGGGGATTTGAGAACACTGAAGCTTTCTTT	CASSEKWGFENTEAFF
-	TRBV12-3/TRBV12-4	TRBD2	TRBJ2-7	TGTGCCAGCACAGAGAGTAGCGGGGGGGGTTACTCCTACGAGCAGTACTTC	CASTESSGGGYSYEQYF
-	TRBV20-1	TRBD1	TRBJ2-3	TGCAGTGCTAGGAACAGGGGGCTCCGCGCAGATACGCAGTATTTT	CSARNRGLRADTQYF
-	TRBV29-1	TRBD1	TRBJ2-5	TGCAGCGTCCGACTGGACAGGGGGGTAGAGACCCAGTACTTC	CSVRLDRGVETQYF
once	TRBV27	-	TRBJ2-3	TGTGCCAGCAGTCTTTCGGCTGCGGGACACGGGCCGGAGTATTTT	CASSLSAAGHGPEYF
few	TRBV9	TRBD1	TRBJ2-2	TGTGCCAGCAGCGTGGGGAGGACAGGGGCCGGGGAGCTGTTTTTT	CASSVGRTGAGELFF
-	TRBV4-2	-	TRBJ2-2	TGTGCCAGCAGCCAACCACAGACCGGGGAGCTGTTTTTT	CASSQPQTGELFF
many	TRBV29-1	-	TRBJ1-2	TGCAGCGTACAATTGGGACCGGAGGCAAACTATGGCTACACCTTC	CSVQLGPEANYGYTF
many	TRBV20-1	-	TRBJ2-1	TGCAGTGCTAGTGACCCCGGGACTCTCGCAAATGAGCAGTTCTTC	CSASDPGTLANEQFF
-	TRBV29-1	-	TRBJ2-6	TGCAGCGTTGACCCTACTGGGGCCAACGTCCTGACTTTC	CSVDPTGANVLTF
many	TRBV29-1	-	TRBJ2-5	TGCAGCGTTGAACCCGGCGAGACCCAGTACTTC	CSVEPGETQYF
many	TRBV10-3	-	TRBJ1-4	TGTGCCACCAGGGCAACTAATGAAAAACTGTTTTTT	CATRATNEKLFF
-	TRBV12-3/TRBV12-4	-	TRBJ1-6	TGTGCCAGCAGTTTAGCAGGCATTGATTCACCCCTCCACTTT	CASSLAGIDSPLHF